The rows below give T cell receptor beta chains drawn from one sample of a study of post-analysis software for immune sequencing data. TCRdb analysed the PCR reads with MiXCR anew, one entry per CDR3 protein. The sample holds under 900,000 distinct CDR3 sequences, approximately 53% seen once. The material sequenced was blood. The receptors were gathered from a girl between 10 and 17 years old with multiple sclerosis. Each CDR3 is given with its conserved first and last residue. Clone sizes are given selectively: once, few, many, or a class where the clone is expanded.

length: 17; V: TRBV20-1; size: .; J: TRBJ2-5; CDR3: CSARLPRGGLYQETQYF
length: 18; V: TRBV12-3/TRBV12-4; size: few; J: TRBJ2-3; CDR3: CASSPTSGRAFRTDTQYF
length: 14; V: TRBV10-3; size: .; J: TRBJ2-5; CDR3: CAIRGGDSQETQYF
length: 16; V: TRBV2; size: .; J: TRBJ2-1; CDR3: CASSPLAGASYNEQFF
length: 14; V: TRBV29-1; size: many; J: TRBJ2-1; CDR3: CSAPRTSGNNEQFF
length: 12; V: TRBV20-1; size: .; J: TRBJ2-1; CDR3: CSGNRGYNEQFF
length: 12; V: TRBV29-1; size: .; J: TRBJ1-1; CDR3: CSVEAASTEAFF
length: 12; V: TRBV29-1; size: few; J: TRBJ1-2; CDR3: CSVEKDLDGYTF
length: 15; V: TRBV3-1; size: .; J: TRBJ2-5; CDR3: CASSSTGGILETQYF
length: 15; V: TRBV5-1; size: few; J: TRBJ2-1; CDR3: CASSPSSGRAGEQFF
length: 14; V: TRBV6-6; size: .; J: TRBJ1-2; CDR3: CASRARGEASGYTF
length: 13; V: TRBV6-6; size: .; J: TRBJ1-2; CDR3: CASSETGRYGYTF
length: 15; V: TRBV5-1; size: .; J: TRBJ1-1; CDR3: CASSLGQQGNTEAFF
length: 14; V: TRBV10-3; size: .; J: TRBJ2-7; CDR3: CATPGQGLIYEQYF
length: 11; V: TRBV5-1; size: .; J: TRBJ2-3; CDR3: CASSSLGWQYF
length: 13; V: TRBV20-1; size: .; J: TRBJ2-7; CDR3: CSASGKSVGEQYF
length: 13; V: TRBV20-1; size: few; J: TRBJ2-1; CDR3: CSAIGPGKDEQFF
length: 14; V: TRBV29-1; size: .; J: TRBJ1-1; CDR3: CSVVLAGTNTEAFF
length: 13; V: TRBV29-1; size: .; J: .; CDR3: CSVERQGGDEQYF
length: 16; V: TRBV12-3/TRBV12-4; size: .; J: TRBJ2-2; CDR3: CASSLGLAGPTGELFF
length: 14; V: TRBV10-3; size: .; J: TRBJ2-5; CDR3: CAISELAPPGTQYF
length: 14; V: TRBV10-3; size: many; J: TRBJ2-7; CDR3: CAIKSRDRGHEQYF
length: 15; V: TRBV12-3/TRBV12-4; size: .; J: TRBJ2-5; CDR3: CASSFYDRRGETQYF
length: 11; V: TRBV29-1; size: .; J: TRBJ2-7; CDR3: CSVATTYEQYF
length: 15; V: TRBV20-1; size: .; J: TRBJ2-5; CDR3: CSAKGTRRVQETQYF
length: 15; V: TRBV29-1; size: .; J: TRBJ2-7; CDR3: CSVALLADRSYEQYF
length: 13; V: TRBV3-1; size: few; J: TRBJ2-7; CDR3: CASSPRGPETQYF
length: 15; V: TRBV5-1; size: .; J: TRBJ2-1; CDR3: CASSSTSGSFNEQFF
length: 15; V: TRBV29-1; size: few; J: TRBJ2-1; CDR3: CSVHLAGGIHNEQFF
length: 14; V: TRBV20-1; size: .; J: TRBJ1-1; CDR3: CSARLGGPRTEAFF
length: 15; V: TRBV29-1; size: .; J: TRBJ2-3; CDR3: CSVHLTGGSTDTQYF